These T cell receptor beta chains were read from a single sample in a study of T cell repertoires in cytomegalovirus infection. No antigen is known for these receptors. TCRdb passed the reads through MiXCR, listing each CDR3 protein once. The sample records a few hundred thousand distinct CDR3 sequences, around two fifths being singletons. The sequencing used cultured PBMCs, collected from culture after CMV antigen stimulation. All receptors derive from a human donor in good health (CMV status not recorded). Some clones in this sample may be carry-over from other donors' samples. The CDR3 runs from the conserved cysteine through the conserved F or W. The D gene is left open where the match is weak. Some rows have no size entry. The others give once, few or many, or a class for an expanded clone.

TRBD1	-	TRBV4-1	TRBJ2-7	CASSQPRQGRIYEQYF	TGCGCCAGCAGCCAGCCCCGACAGGGACGGATCTACGAGCAGTACTTC
-	-	TRBV24-1	TRBJ2-3	CATSVGDTQYF	TGTGCCACCAGTGTTGGGGATACGCAGTATTTT
TRBD1	-	TRBV15	TRBJ1-5	CATSPDRASNQPQHF	TGTGCCACCAGTCCGGACAGGGCCTCCAATCAGCCCCAGCATTTT
TRBD1	-	TRBV6-2/TRBV6-3	TRBJ2-4	CASSYSRTGGSLQYF	TGTGCCAGCAGTTACTCACGGACAGGGGGTTCCCTTCAGTACTTC
-	few	TRBV7-9	TRBJ2-3	CASSLYGSSTDTQYF	TGTGCCAGCAGCTTATATGGTTCTAGCACAGATACGCAGTATTTT
-	few	TRBV2	TRBJ2-6	CASRTGEAGANVLTF	TGTGCCAGCAGAACGGGTGAGGCTGGGGCCAACGTCCTGACTTTC
TRBD1	-	TRBV5-1	TRBJ2-5	CASSFYRGNQETQYF	TGCGCCAGCAGCTTCTACAGGGGGAACCAAGAGACCCAGTACTTC
TRBD1	few	TRBV28	TRBJ2-1	CASRRTGVHNEQFF	TGTGCCAGCAGAAGGACAGGGGTTCACAATGAGCAGTTCTTC
TRBD2	-	TRBV30	TRBJ2-7	CAWASGYEQYF	TGTGCCTGGGCTAGCGGCTACGAGCAGTACTTC
-	-	TRBV28	TRBJ2-1	CASSLGVWGEQFF	TGTGCCAGCAGTTTAGGGGTTTGGGGTGAGCAGTTCTTC
TRBD1	few	TRBV2	TRBJ1-2	CASSDDRGHYGYTF	TGTGCCAGCAGTGATGATAGGGGGCACTATGGCTACACCTTC
-	-	TRBV5-4	TRBJ2-6	CASSHKGDPANVLTF	TGTGCCAGCAGCCACAAGGGGGATCCGGCCAACGTCCTGACTTTC
-	many	TRBV7-9	TRBJ2-5	CASSLNGVSGTQYF	TGTGCCAGCAGCTTAAACGGGGTCTCGGGGACCCAGTACTTC
TRBD2	-	TRBV7-2	TRBJ2-1	CASSPLRGAGREQFF	TGTGCCAGCAGCCCACTGCGGGGGGCCGGTCGGGAGCAGTTCTTC
-	-	TRBV7-6	TRBJ2-5	CASSSGWFQETQYF	TGTGCCAGCAGTTCGGGGTGGTTCCAAGAGACCCAGTACTTC
-	-	TRBV7-9	TRBJ2-3	CASSPRDGYTDTQYF	TGTGCCAGCAGCCCCCGGGACGGCTACACAGATACGCAGTATTTT
-	-	TRBV12-3/TRBV12-4	TRBJ2-6	CAGTSGANVLTF	TGTGCCGGGACCTCTGGGGCCAACGTCCTGACTTTC
TRBD1	few	TRBV6-1	TRBJ2-3	CASREGQGSQYF	TGTGCCAGCAGGGAGGGACAGGGATCGCAGTATTTT
-	few	TRBV7-2	TRBJ2-5	CASRLRVGETQYF	TGTGCCAGCAGGCTCAGGGTTGGAGAGACCCAGTACTTC
-	-	TRBV6-6	TRBJ2-5	CASSYLLAVTQETQYF	TGTGCCAGCAGTTACTTACTAGCCGTTACCCAAGAGACCCAGTACTTC
TRBD2	-	TRBV20-1	TRBJ2-5	CSASPTGGLGETQYF	TGCAGTGCTAGTCCCACGGGGGGGCTCGGAGAGACCCAGTACTTC
-	once	TRBV6-9	TRBJ2-3	CANKLPTTDTQYF	TGTGCCAACAAACTACCCACCACAGATACGCAGTATTTT
-	few	TRBV7-2	TRBJ1-2	CASSLGFSSYGYTF	TGTGCCAGCAGCTTAGGCTTTAGTAGCTATGGCTACACCTTC
-	-	TRBV6-2/TRBV6-3	TRBJ1-5	CASRRTNQPQHF	TGTGCCAGCAGGAGAACAAATCAGCCCCAGCATTTT
-	-	TRBV12-3/TRBV12-4	TRBJ2-1	CASSFPGRNEQFF	TGTGCCAGCAGTTTCCCCGGGAGAAATGAGCAGTTCTTC
-	-	TRBV20-1	TRBJ2-7	CSAHLGQGSYEQYF	TGCAGTGCCCACCTGGGTCAGGGTTCCTACGAGCAGTACTTC
-	many	TRBV7-2	TRBJ2-6	CASSLGGSSGANVLTF	TGTGCCAGCAGCCTAGGAGGGAGCTCCGGGGCCAACGTCCTGACTTTC
-	-	TRBV7-2	TRBJ2-3	CASSSGPAGGGTDTQYF	TGTGCCAGCAGCTCAGGGCCAGCGGGCGGGGGCACAGATACGCAGTATTTT
-	few	TRBV7-2	TRBJ1-4	CASRYSGDEWEKLFF	TGTGCCAGCAGATATTCAGGGGACGAATGGGAAAAACTGTTTTTT
-	-	TRBV7-9	TRBJ1-2	CASSLAPGPSGYTF	TGTGCCAGCAGCTTAGCGCCGGGGCCTAGTGGCTACACCTTC
-	few	TRBV7-2	TRBJ1-5	CASTDSLEDQPQHF	TGTGCCAGCACCGACAGCCTGGAGGATCAGCCCCAGCATTTT
-	-	TRBV15	TRBJ2-7	CATSYGGDSYEQYF	TGTGCCACCAGCTACGGGGGGGACAGCTACGAGCAGTACTTC
TRBD2	-	TRBV6-6	TRBJ2-3	CASSYLAGGFTDTQYF	TGTGCCAGCAGTTACTTAGCGGGGGGCTTCACAGATACGCAGTATTTT
-	-	TRBV5-1	TRBJ1-1	CASLGRSGQAFF	TGCGCCAGCCTCGGAAGGTCCGGACAGGCTTTCTTT
TRBD1	few	TRBV7-9	TRBJ1-1	CASSFTGTGNTEAFF	TGTGCCAGCAGCTTTACCGGGACAGGGAACACTGAAGCTTTCTTT
-	-	TRBV27	TRBJ2-4	CASHSRGLAKNIQYF	TGTGCCAGCCATTCTCGGGGCCTAGCCAAAAACATTCAGTACTTC
TRBD1	few	TRBV18	TRBJ2-5	CASSPRPDRQETQYF	TGTGCCAGCTCACCGCGACCGGACAGGCAAGAGACCCAGTACTTC
-	few	TRBV7-2	TRBJ1-6	CASSSSGQINSPLHF	TGTGCCAGCAGCTCGAGCGGACAGATCAATTCACCCCTCCACTTT
-	few	TRBV5-1	TRBJ2-3	CASEGGGTSTDTQYF	TGCGCCAGCGAAGGTGGGGGTACTAGCACAGATACGCAGTATTTT
TRBD2	few	TRBV19	TRBJ2-3	CASSMRTGLAAIGTQYF	TGTGCCAGTAGTATGCGTACGGGACTAGCGGCTATAGGTACGCAGTATTTT
TRBD1	-	TRBV19	TRBJ1-1	CASSRDRGLNTEAFF	TGTGCCAGTAGTAGGGACAGGGGACTAAACACTGAAGCTTTCTTT